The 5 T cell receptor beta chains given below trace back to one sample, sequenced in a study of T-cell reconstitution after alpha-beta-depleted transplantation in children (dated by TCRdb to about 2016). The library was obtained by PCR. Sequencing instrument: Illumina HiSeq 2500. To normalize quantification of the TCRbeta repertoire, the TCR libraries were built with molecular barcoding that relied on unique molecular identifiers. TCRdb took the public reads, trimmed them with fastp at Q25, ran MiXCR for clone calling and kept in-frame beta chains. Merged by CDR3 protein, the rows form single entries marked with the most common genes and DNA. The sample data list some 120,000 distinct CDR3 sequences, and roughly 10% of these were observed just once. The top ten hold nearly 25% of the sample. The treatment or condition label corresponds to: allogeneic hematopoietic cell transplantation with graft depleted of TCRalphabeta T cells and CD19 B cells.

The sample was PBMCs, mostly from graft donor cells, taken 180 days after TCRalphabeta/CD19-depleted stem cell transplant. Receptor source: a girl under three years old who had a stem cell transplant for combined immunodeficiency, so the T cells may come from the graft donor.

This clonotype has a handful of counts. The CDR3: CASSQDPGQQETQYF. For the CDR3, the DNA is TGCGCCAGCAGCCAAGATCCGGGACAGCAAGAGACCCAGTACTTC. This chain joins TRBV4-3 and TRBJ2-5; 7 bases are shared with TRBD1. CDR1 is LGHNA and CDR2 is YSLEER in the germline V gene. J lost 2 bases, V lost 0 bases, and 3 bases had no gene match. The CDR3 has 15 amino acids.

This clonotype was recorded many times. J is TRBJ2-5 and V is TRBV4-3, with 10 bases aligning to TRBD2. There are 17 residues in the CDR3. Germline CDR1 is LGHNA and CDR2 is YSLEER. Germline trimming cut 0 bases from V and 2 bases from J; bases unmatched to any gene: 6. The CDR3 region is CASSQDASGRGQETQYF. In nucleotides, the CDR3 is TGCGCCAGCAGCCAAGATGCTAGCGGGAGAGGGCAAGAGACCCAGTACTTC.

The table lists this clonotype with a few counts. CDR3: CASSYWGTGGELFF. The CDR3 DNA is TGTGCCAGCAGTTACTGGGGGACCGGCGGGGAGCTGTTTTTT. This sequence joins TRBV6-2 or TRBV6-3 and TRBJ2-2; TRBD1 or TRBD2 may be the D gene (5 bases each). The germline CDR1 and CDR2 sequences are MNHEY and SVGEGT. The V end was cut by 1 base, the J end by 7 bases, with 10 bases between. This CDR3 comprises 14 residues.

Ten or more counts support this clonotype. CDR3 nucleotide sequence: TGTGCCAGCAGCGGGACTACAGGGGAGACTGAAGCTTTCTTT. Translating it yields CASSGTTGETEAFF. V and J are TRBV9 and TRBJ1-1; 7 nucleotides match TRBD1. Germline loops: CDR1 SGDLS, CDR2 YYNGEE. The CDR3 is 14 amino acids. J gave up 5 bases and V 3 bases, and 7 bases lay outside the gene matches.

The CDR3 region is CASSFSTTVYEQYF. For the CDR3, the DNA is TGTGCCAGCAGCTTTTCGACCACTGTCTACGAGCAGTACTTC. The chain has TRBV11-1 and TRBJ2-7, with D uncertain. Per the germline V gene, CDR1 is SGHAT and CDR2 is FQDESV (reference sequence). V lost 3 bases and J 3 bases, leaving 12 bases between the germline ends. CDR3 length equals 14 residues.